Listed below are T cell receptor beta chains from one sample, sequenced in a study of cytomegalovirus exposure and HLA in healthy donors. Assay used: immunoSEQ multiplex PCR; TCRdb lists only in-frame clones, some missing. The top ten hold about 4.3% of the sample, which has roughly 110,000 clones, over 60% seen once. Material: PBMCs. These receptors were collected from a male donor in good health and CMV-seronegative. CDR3s include the opening cysteine and the closing phenylalanine or tryptophan.

>TRBJ2-5|TRBV28
CASSHRTGEPQETQYF
>TRBJ2-7|TRBV7-6
CASSVIAGDDEQYF
>TRBJ2-3|TRBV7-9
CASSLGTTSTDTQYF
>TRBJ1-1|TRBV28
CASSPDREITEAFF
>TRBJ2-1|TRBV27
CASSPTGWNEQFF
>TRBJ2-1|TRBV6-4
CASSDSPSGNNEQFF
>TRBJ2-5|TRBV21-1
CASSPRGTSGRAARETQYF
>TRBJ1-1|TRBV4-2
CASRTGNTEAFF
>TRBJ2-1|TRBV6-6
CASSGGQEREGNEQFF
>TRBJ2-3|TRBV10-2
CASSDPSGGWTDTQYF
>TRBJ2-2|TRBV2
CASRRGLAGGRTGELFF
>TRBJ1-1|TRBV5-4
CASSKGPAVGAFF
>TRBJ2-3|TRBV18
CASSPSGSSTDTQYF
>TRBJ2-5|TRBV29-1
CSVDGRGLGETQYF
>TRBJ2-2|TRBV10-1
CASSDQEGTGELFF